Listed below are T cell receptor beta chains from one sample, sequenced in a study of T-cell memory formation after mild COVID-19. Using its own MiXCR run on the 5' RACE reads, TCRdb lists one record per CDR3 protein. The sample has tens of thousands of distinct CDR3 sequences, around a quarter seen once. The sample was PBMCs or a T cell subset sorted from them (not recorded which). The source of these receptors is a man between 18 and 29 years old who had mild COVID-19 (a few samples of this study predate the infection). Cell type and time point are not known. Each CDR3 is given with its conserved first and last residue. The order of the fields is J gene, clone size, D gene, V gene, CDR3 DNA, CDR3 protein. D genes are given only for firm matches. Expanded clones are given a class, and other clones once, few, many or no size at all.

TRBJ2-3,few,NA,TRBV4-1,TGCGCCAGCAGCAAGGTCCCGGGACTTGCAACAGATACGCAGTATTTT,CASSKVPGLATDTQYF
TRBJ2-3,NA,NA,TRBV7-9,TGTGCCAGCAGCTTACCATCCGTGGGGCGGGACACAGATACGCAGTATTTT,CASSLPSVGRDTDTQYF
TRBJ2-1,few,NA,TRBV11-2,TGTGCCAGCAGCTTAGTGGAGGGGGGGACCTACAATGAGCAGTTCTTC,CASSLVEGGTYNEQFF
TRBJ2-1,once,NA,TRBV6-2/TRBV6-3,TGTGCCAGCAGTCCCGACAGGACGACGCCCAATGAGCAGTTCTTC,CASSPDRTTPNEQFF
TRBJ2-7,NA,NA,TRBV5-1,TGCGCCAGCAGCTTGGAGGGGGGCCACGAGCAGTACTTC,CASSLEGGHEQYF
TRBJ2-3,NA,TRBD2,TRBV9,TGTGCCAGCAGCCCGCGGGGGGGCCGGGGAGATACGCAGTATTTT,CASSPRGGRGDTQYF
TRBJ2-7,NA,NA,TRBV29-1,TGCAGCGCCATCGGACCGGGAACCTACGAGCAGTACTTC,CSAIGPGTYEQYF
TRBJ2-7,NA,NA,TRBV14,TGTGCCAGCAGCCAAGGTCTACACCCAATCTACGAGCAGTACTTC,CASSQGLHPIYEQYF
TRBJ2-3,few,TRBD1,TRBV7-2,TGTGCCAGCAGCTTCCGGGACAGGGGAATAGATACGCAGTATTTT,CASSFRDRGIDTQYF
TRBJ2-2,many,TRBD1,TRBV10-3,TGTGCCATCAGTGAATCCTGGCAGGGGGCGTTAGGTGGGGAGCTGTTTTTT,CAISESWQGALGGELFF
TRBJ2-1,NA,TRBD2,TRBV24-1,TGTGCCACCAGTGTTTCCTTCCTAGCGGGGGGTAGCTCCTACAATGAGCAGTTCTTC,CATSVSFLAGGSSYNEQFF
TRBJ1-1,few,NA,TRBV6-2/TRBV6-3,TGTGCCAGCAGTTACGCCTTTGGGGGCCAGACTGAAGCTTTCTTT,CASSYAFGGQTEAFF
TRBJ2-2,few,NA,TRBV13,TGTGCCAGCAGACCAACGAACACCGGGGAGCTGTTTTTT,CASRPTNTGELFF
TRBJ1-1,few,NA,TRBV15,TGTGCCACCAGTGACAGGATGAACACTGAAGCTTTCTTT,CATSDRMNTEAFF
TRBJ2-3,NA,NA,TRBV4-3,TGCGCCAGCAGCCAAGATCGGGGCTATACGCAGTATTTT,CASSQDRGYTQYF
TRBJ1-2,NA,TRBD1,TRBV7-8,TGTGCCAGCTCAGGGGGGTATGGCTACACCTTC,CASSGGYGYTF
TRBJ2-3,few,TRBD1,TRBV29-1,TGCAGCGTTGAAGATACGACAGGGGCAGATACGCAGTATTTT,CSVEDTTGADTQYF
TRBJ1-4,few,NA,TRBV6-5,TGTGCCAGCAGTTACCTTGCGGGGGCGGGAGAAAAACTGTTTTTT,CASSYLAGAGEKLFF
TRBJ2-1,NA,TRBD1,TRBV4-2,TGTGCCAGCAGCCGAACCGGGACAGGGTCCCCCAATGAGCAGTTCTTC,CASSRTGTGSPNEQFF
TRBJ2-3,many,TRBD2,TRBV24-1,TGTGCCACCAGTGAAACGACTAGCGGGGGATCCCGCACAGATACGCAGTATTTT,CATSETTSGGSRTDTQYF
TRBJ2-1,NA,NA,TRBV29-1,TGCAGCGTCAAGCCGGTACCATCCTCCTACAATGAGCAGTTCTTC,CSVKPVPSSYNEQFF
TRBJ2-2,many,NA,TRBV6-4,TGTGCCAGCAGTGTTGCACAGGGCGCGAACACCGGGGAGCTGTTTTTT,CASSVAQGANTGELFF
TRBJ2-7,NA,TRBD1,TRBV6-1,TGTGCCAGCAGTGGAAACAGGGGAAAGGAACAGTACTTC,CASSGNRGKEQYF
TRBJ1-2,NA,TRBD1,TRBV4-3,TGCGCCAGCAGCCAGGGACAGCCCCACGCCGACTATGGCTACACCTTC,CASSQGQPHADYGYTF
TRBJ1-1,NA,NA,TRBV19,TGTGCCAGTAGTATCTTCCAGGACGAAGCTTTCTTT,CASSIFQDEAFF
TRBJ1-5,NA,NA,TRBV5-6,TGTGCCAGCAGCACGACAGAACCCAATCAGCCCCAGCATTTT,CASSTTEPNQPQHF
TRBJ1-1,NA,NA,TRBV14,TGTGCCAGCAGCCCCTTCAATGGGGGACTGAACACTGAAGCTTTCTTT,CASSPFNGGLNTEAFF
TRBJ2-7,NA,TRBD2,TRBV6-2/TRBV6-3,TGTGCCAGCAGGATGACTAGCGGGGGGTCCTACGAGCAGTACTTC,CASRMTSGGSYEQYF
TRBJ2-5,NA,TRBD1,TRBV11-2,TGTGCCAGCAGCTTAGTTGCACGGACAGGGTCGGGGGAGACCCAGTACTTC,CASSLVARTGSGETQYF
TRBJ2-1,few,NA,TRBV7-9,TGTGCCAGCAGCTCCCCAGTCCCCCCCTCCTACAATGAGCAGTTCTTC,CASSSPVPPSYNEQFF
TRBJ1-5,NA,NA,TRBV4-2,TGTGCCAGCAGCCAAGAGGTCGATCAGCCCCAGCATTTT,CASSQEVDQPQHF
TRBJ2-6,once,NA,TRBV6-2/TRBV6-3,TGTGCCAGCAGCCAGTCCTTGGCCAACGTCCTGACTTTC,CASSQSLANVLTF
TRBJ1-1,NA,NA,TRBV4-3,TGCGCCAGCAGCCAAGTATCGTCAGCGAGGTGGGACACTGAAGCTTTCTTT,CASSQVSSARWDTEAFF